These 25 T cell receptor beta chains originate from one sample sequenced in a study of blood T cell repertoires in COVID-19. The data were produced by immunoSEQ multiplex PCR, yet TCRdb's version contains in-frame clones alone and is incomplete. The sample records a few hundred thousand clones, around 89% being singletons. What was sequenced was PBMCs or T cells enriched from blood (not recorded which). The receptors were sampled from a man younger than 35 who had recovered from COVID-19.

The chain joins TRBV5-1 to TRBJ1-3; 7 bases match TRBD1. The CDR3 spans 16 residues. The ends lost 4 bases at V and 0 bases at J; junction bases unmatched: 7. Per the germline V gene, CDR1 is SGHRS and CDR2 is YFSETQ. Written as DNA, the CDR3 is TGCGCCAGCAGCCCGAGGGGGCCCTCCTCTGGAAACACCATATATTTT. Protein sequence: CASSPRGPSSGNTIYF.

CDR3 sequence reads: CASSQVAGVSGELFF. CDR3 nucleotide sequence: TGCGCCAGCAGCCAAGTCGCGGGAGTATCCGGGGAGCTGTTTTTT. The chain has TRBV4-1 and TRBJ2-2; 7 bases fit TRBD2. Unmatched junction bases numbered 5, after V lost 1 base and J lost 6 bases. The CDR3 is 15 residues long. Per germline, CDR1 MGHRA and CDR2 YSYEKL.

The rearrangement links TRBV27 to TRBJ2-1; tentative D call: TRBD2 (5 bases). The CDR3 is made up of 16 amino acids. CDR1 and CDR2 (germline): MNHEY, SMNVEV (reference sequence). The germline V and J ends were trimmed by 7 bases and 7 bases, with 23 bases remaining between them. In DNA, the CDR3 is TGTGCCAGCACCGACCAACTAGGCGCGTTACGGAATGAGCAGTTCTTC. This sequence encodes CASTDQLGALRNEQFF.

V gene TRBV4-1 combines with J gene TRBJ1-5, with a tentative D call TRBD1 (5 bases). Germline V gives CDR1 MGHRA, CDR2 YSYEKL. The germline V and J ends were trimmed by 1 base and 3 bases, with 25 bases remaining between them. The CDR3 runs 20 residues. The CDR3 spells CASSQGFRGERSLSNQPQHF. In nucleotides, the CDR3 is TGCGCCAGCAGCCAAGGGTTTAGGGGCGAAAGGTCTCTATCCAATCAGCCCCAGCATTTT.

The V and J genes are TRBV7-3 and TRBJ2-6; 8 bases align to TRBD1. The CDR3 length is 16 residues. Germline V gene sequence: CDR1 SGHTA, CDR2 FQGTGA. J was trimmed by 2 bases and V by 3 bases; bases with no gene match: 3. CDR3 region: CASSLAQGAGANVLTF. The CDR3 DNA sequence: TGTGCCAGCAGCTTGGCACAGGGGGCTGGGGCCAACGTCCTGACTTTC.

The chain is built from TRBV5-4 and TRBJ2-1; 9 bases fit TRBD2. The CDR3 has 17 residues. Germline CDR1 and CDR2: SGHNT and YYREEE (reference sequence). V was pared by 3 bases and J by 4 bases, with 11 bases of the junction left unmatched. The DNA for the CDR3 is TGTGCCAGCAGCTCTGTGGCTAGCGGGGCCTCTTACAATGAGCAGTTCTTC. Translated, it gives CASSSVASGASYNEQFF.

The J gene is TRBJ1-1, the V gene TRBV11-3, with TRBD1 as a possible D gene (5 bases). Trimming left V 5 bases short and J 1 base short, with 14 bases between. Per the germline V gene, CDR1 is SGHNT and CDR2 is YENEEA. This CDR3 is built from 15 residues. Written as DNA, the CDR3 is TGTGCCAGCAGCCGTACAGGCCCTACGAACACTGAAGCTTTCTTT. It specifies CASSRTGPTNTEAFF.

This chain joins TRBV10-3 and TRBJ1-2; 10 positions match TRBD1. CDR3 length equals 15 residues. Germline V gene lookup returns CDR1 ENHRY and CDR2 SYGVKD. The trim removed 1 base at V and 8 bases at J, leaving 7 bases unmatched. The CDR3 reads CAISEYRDRGDGYTF. The CDR3 DNA sequence: TGTGCCATCAGTGAGTACCGGGACAGGGGAGACGGCTACACCTTC.

V is TRBV29-1 and J is TRBJ2-3; perhaps TRBD2 as D (7 bases). Germline-derived CDR1 and CDR2 are SQVTM and ANQGSEA. V was shortened by 3 bases and J by 0 bases, with 10 bases between the two germline ends. CDR3 length: 14 amino acids. The CDR3 region is CSVDAGASTDTQYF. In DNA, the CDR3 is TGCAGCGTTGATGCGGGGGCTAGCACAGATACGCAGTATTTT.

V and J are TRBV30 and TRBJ2-5, with 8 bases identical to TRBD1. Per the germline V gene, CDR1 is GTSNPN and CDR2 is SVGIG (reference sequence). The CDR3 has 14 residues. V gave up 2 bases and J gave up 4 bases; unmatched junction bases: 6. The chain's CDR3 is CAWSIGQGGETQYF. The DNA of the CDR3 is TGTGCCTGGAGTATAGGACAGGGCGGAGAGACCCAGTACTTC.

This chain connects TRBV19 to TRBJ2-7, with 8 bases that match TRBD2. This CDR3 contains 14 residues. The junction had 7 bases not matched to a gene; V was cut back by 5 bases and J by 4 bases. Germline V gene lookup returns CDR1 LNHDA and CDR2 SQIVND (reference sequence). The CDR3 DNA sequence: TGTGCCAGTAGTTCGGGACTAGAGCCGTACGAGCAGTACTTC. Residues: CASSSGLEPYEQYF.

The rearrangement links TRBV6-5 to TRBJ1-5; no reliable D call. Germline assignment: CDR1 MNHEY and CDR2 SVGAGI. Trimming removed 10 bases from V and 1 base from J, with 17 bases in between. CDR3 length equals 15 residues. The CDR3 protein is CATPVGRASNQPQHF. CDR3 sequence (DNA): TGTGCCACCCCGGTTGGGCGCGCGAGCAATCAGCCCCAGCATTTT.

The chain has TRBV28 and TRBJ1-1; tentatively, D is TRBD1 (5 bases). Per germline, CDR1 MDHEN and CDR2 SYDVKM. The CDR3 extends over 15 amino acids. Trimming removed 6 bases at V and 7 bases at J, with 21 bases between. The CDR3: CASSRIGTGDGEAFF. The CDR3 DNA reads as TGTGCCAGCAGCAGAATCGGGACGGGGGACGGTGAAGCTTTCTTT.

This chain joins TRBV5-1 and TRBJ2-1, with D unresolved. Germline-derived CDR1 and CDR2 are SGHRS and YFSETQ. The CDR3 is 14 amino acids. The V end was cut by 5 bases, the J end by 4 bases, with 13 bases between. DNA for the CDR3: TGCGCCAGCAGGATACAGATAGATTACAATGAGCAGTTCTTC. Translated: CASRIQIDYNEQFF.

The rearrangement joins TRBV7-2 to TRBJ2-7; D remains ambiguous. In germline, CDR1 is SGHTA, CDR2 FQGNSA. The CDR3 consists of 14 residues. The V end lost 4 bases, the J end lost 1 base, and 11 bases lay between the germline ends. DNA of the CDR3: TGTGCCAGCAGCTCCGCGGCTGTGTCCTACGAGCAGTACTTC. Translation gives CASSSAAVSYEQYF.

The chain carries TRBV27 and TRBJ2-3; 10 nucleotides match TRBD2. J lost 2 bases, V lost 3 bases, and 8 bases had no gene match. Germline CDR1 MNHEY, CDR2 SMNVEV (reference sequence). CDR3 length: 17 residues. CDR3 loop: CASSFSSGSPLTDTQYF. The CDR3 DNA follows: TGTGCCAGCAGTTTTTCTAGCGGGAGCCCCCTCACAGATACGCAGTATTTT.

This clone was picked up a small number of times. This CDR3 reads CASTEKSSYNSPLHF. CDR3 nucleotides: TGTGCCAGCACCGAAAAGAGCTCCTATAATTCACCCCTCCACTTT. The rearrangement uses TRBV19 and TRBJ1-6; no definite D call. V lost 9 bases, J lost 0 bases, and 12 bases lay in between. Germline V gene sequence: CDR1 LNHDA, CDR2 SQIVND (reference sequence). The CDR3 spans 15 residues.

V gene TRBV6-5 combines with J gene TRBJ1-1; D is uncertain. This CDR3 is built from 14 residues. Germline values: CDR1 MNHEY, CDR2 SVGAGI. V was trimmed by 0 bases and J by 5 bases, leaving 10 bases between them. CDR3 nucleotides: TGTGCCAGCAGTTACTCGACGGGTTTGACTGAAGCTTTCTTT. It translates to CASSYSTGLTEAFF.

The V and J genes are TRBV6-5 and TRBJ1-6, with D possibly being TRBD1 (5 bases). Germline V gene lookup returns CDR1 MNHEY and CDR2 SVGAGI. The CDR3 totals 13 residues. V lost 8 bases and J 7 bases, leaving 12 bases between the germline ends. The CDR3 region has the DNA TGTGCCAGCGGACCCCGACAGAATTCACCCCTCCACTTT. This sequence encodes CASGPRQNSPLHF.

V gene TRBV5-1 combines with J gene TRBJ1-4, with 9 bases identical to TRBD1. J gave up 3 bases and V 3 bases, and 12 bases lay outside the gene matches. This CDR3 has 18 amino acids. CDR1 SGHRS and CDR2 YFSETQ come from the germline V gene. CDR3 residues: CASSSTDRGRGPNEKLFF. CDR3 DNA: TGCGCCAGCAGCTCGACGGACAGGGGAAGGGGGCCTAATGAAAAACTGTTTTTT.

The chain is built from TRBV25-1 and TRBJ1-1; 9 bases line up with TRBD1. There are 15 residues in the CDR3. The V and J ends lost 5 bases and 1 base, in that order; junction bases with no gene match: 5. In germline, CDR1 is MGHDK, CDR2 SYGVNS. DNA for the CDR3: TGTGCCAGCAGTTTGGGGGACAGGGAGAACACTGAAGCTTTCTTT. Translation: CASSLGDRENTEAFF.

This clone has only one observation. This chain joins TRBV7-9 and TRBJ2-1; 9 bases fit TRBD1. The CDR3 covers 15 residues. Germline trimming cut 5 bases from V and 6 bases from J; bases unmatched to any gene: 8. Germline CDR1 and CDR2: SEHNR and FQNEAQ (reference sequence). In nucleotides, the CDR3 is TGTGCCAGCAGCCCCGGGACAGGGCCTGGCAATGAGCAGTTCTTC. Protein sequence: CASSPGTGPGNEQFF.

The genes are TRBV12-3 or TRBV12-4 and TRBJ1-4, with TRBD1 matching 9 bases. The CDR3 runs 13 residues. V shed 6 bases and J 8 bases; nucleotides not matched to a gene: 4. The chain's CDR3 is CASSPGQGEKLFF. In DNA form, the CDR3 reads TGTGCCAGCAGCCCTGGACAGGGGGAAAAACTGTTTTTT.

The chain employs TRBV19 and TRBJ2-2, with a possible D match to TRBD1 (6 bases). CDR1 and CDR2 (germline): LNHDA, SQIVND (reference sequence). This CDR3 region has 14 residues. The germline V and J ends were trimmed by 5 bases and 6 bases, with 13 bases remaining between them. CDR3 amino acids: CASSSNRAAGELFF. The CDR3 DNA reads TGTGCCAGTAGTTCTAACAGGGCGGCCGGGGAGCTGTTTTTT.

The chain joins TRBV6-5 to TRBJ1-4, with 9 bases matching TRBD1. This CDR3 contains 15 residues. CDR1 and CDR2 (germline): MNHEY, SVGAGI. After removal of 6 bases from V and 5 bases from J, the junction contained 7 bases not matched to a gene. The CDR3 spells CASRILGQGNEKLFF. In nucleotides, the CDR3 is TGTGCCAGCAGGATCCTGGGACAGGGAAATGAAAAACTGTTTTTT.